This T cell receptor beta chain was recorded in a study of cytomegalovirus exposure and HLA in healthy donors. Turning to the study itself: Earlier findings included some 120 million unique TCR beta sequences obtained from about 179 million T cells.

Amplification used 60 Vbeta primers and 13 Jbeta primers. The assay was immunoSEQ multiplex PCR, and TCRdb's table has in-frame clones only and misses some. The table has 85,000 to 95,000 clones, 70% to 85% seen once. Points on this clone: Antigen: not known.

Study results and caveats: Accurate predictions that matched the HLA-A and HLA-B alleles of most subjects were reportedly made from TCR beta sequences. The authors later found most CMV-associated TCR beta chains appeared HLA-restricted.

The TCR was taken from a young man in good health and CMV-seropositive. Sequenced material: PBMCs.

The CDR3 nucleotides are TGTGCCAGCAGCGGTAGGACAGGGGGAGAAAAACTGTTTTTT. Amino acid sequence: CASSGRTGGEKLFF. This chain uses TRBV7-6 with TRBJ1-4, with 10 bases lining up with TRBD1. With 5 bases clipped from V and 8 bases from J, the junction kept 5 bases outside the gene matches. CDR3 size: 14 residues. Germline CDR1 and CDR2: SGHVS and FNYEAQ.